The 20 T cell receptor beta chains below all came from one sample that was sequenced in a study of regulatory T cells in long-lasting Graves disease. The time point was: newly diagnosed GD, antithyroid drugs for less than 3 months. Extracted RNA from PBMCs served as the source of the TCR library. According to the study, TCR beta libraries were built with iRepertoire HTBI primers and CDR3-region Arm-PCR. MiXCR, run by TCRdb on the multiplex PCR reads, gives a single entry per CDR3 protein. The sample includes more than 350,000 distinct CDR3 sequences, under 15% of them seen just once. The sample was also linked to a second study, of T cells in Graves' hyperthyroidism and ophthalmopathy.

The specimen was peripheral blood mononuclear cells (PBMCs), collected at new diagnosis, from a patient treated with antithyroid drugs. These receptors were collected from a woman aged 25 to 39 with Graves disease.

This clonotype was seen only a few times. The gene calls are TRBV28 and TRBJ2-7; D possibly matches TRBD1 or TRBD2 (6 bases each). Trimming took off 7 bases at V and 7 bases at J, with 14 bases between the two ends. Looked up from germline, CDR1 is MDHEN and CDR2 is SYDVKM. This CDR3 region has 12 residues. The CDR3 protein is CASIRRGEEQYF. As DNA, the CDR3 is TGTGCCAGCATCCGGAGGGGGGAGGAGCAGTACTTC.

V usage is TRBV7-2 and J usage is TRBJ1-6; D uncertain. In germline, CDR1 is SGHTA, CDR2 FQGNSA. V was pared by 5 bases and J by 9 bases, with 11 bases between. This CDR3 has 13 residues. The CDR3 is CASSHDPSSPLHF. The CDR3 DNA is TGTGCCAGCAGCCACGACCCCAGTTCACCCCTCCACTTT.

This clonotype occurred many times. The chain employs TRBV24-1 and TRBJ2-1, with a possible D match to TRBD1 (5 bases). The length of the CDR3 is 15 residues. Germline V gene sequence: CDR1 KGHDR, CDR2 SFDVKD. V was pared by 3 bases and J by 8 bases, with 16 bases between. This chain's CDR3 is CATSDHQTRRDEQFF. The CDR3 DNA sequence: TGTGCCACCAGTGATCACCAGACCCGCAGGGATGAGCAGTTCTTC.

This clonotype was seen a handful of times. At one boundary the junction diverges from the germline segment, which might be a read error. This chain connects TRBV6-2 or TRBV6-3 to TRBJ2-3; D call uncertain. CDR3 length: 15 amino acids. In germline, CDR1 is MNHEY, CDR2 SVGEGT. The CDR3 reads CASSDGLRVADTQYF. In DNA, the CDR3 is TGCGCCAGCAGTGATGGCTTGCGTGTCGCAGATACGCAGTATTTT.

At least ten counts were recorded for this clonotype. The chain links TRBV6-1 to TRBJ1-2; 7 nucleotides agree with TRBD1. J lost 5 bases, V lost 4 bases, and 7 bases had no gene match. This CDR3 contains 14 residues. From germline, CDR1 is MNHNS and CDR2 SASEGT. CDR3 in DNA: TGTGCCAGCAGTGGACAGGGAGCGCTATATGGCTACACCTTC. It codes for CASSGQGALYGYTF.

This clonotype has at least ten counts. The rearrangement uses TRBV19 and TRBJ1-1; 11 bases are shared with TRBD1. The germline gives CDR1 LNHDA, CDR2 SQIVND (reference sequence). This CDR3 contains 18 residues. The ends lost 4 bases at V and 5 bases at J; junction bases unmatched: 15. The CDR3 spells CASSNLFPRDRGSTEAFF. The CDR3 DNA is TGTGCCAGTAGTAACTTATTCCCTCGGGACAGGGGGTCTACTGAAGCTTTCTTT.

The V call is TRBV6-2 or TRBV6-3, the J call TRBJ2-7; either TRBD1 or TRBD2 may fit D (5 bases each). Trimming removed 6 bases at V and 0 bases at J, with 9 bases between. CDR3 size: 13 residues. The germline V gene has CDR1 MNHEY and CDR2 SVGEGT. In DNA form, the CDR3 reads TGTGCCAGCAGGAGGGACGCCTCCTACGAGCAGTACTTC. Its protein product is CASRRDASYEQYF.

This clonotype was counted at least ten times. The J gene is TRBJ2-3, the V gene TRBV11-3; D could derive from TRBD1 or TRBD2 (5 bases each). The CDR3 has 17 residues. Germline V gene lookup returns CDR1 SGHNT and CDR2 YENEEA. Trimming took off 5 bases at V and 0 bases at J, with 18 bases between the two ends. For the CDR3, the DNA is TGTGCCAGCAGCCCCTCCAGGGTAGCGACTAGCACAGATACGCAGTATTTT. Translating it yields CASSPSRVATSTDTQYF.

J is TRBJ1-1 and V is TRBV5-8; D remains unclear. Trimming pared 3 bases from V and 1 base from J, leaving 13 bases between. The CDR3 has 15 amino acids. Germline CDR1 and CDR2: SGHTS and YDEGEE. Here the CDR3 DNA reads TGTGCCAGCAGCTCAGGACTACAGAGGAACACTGAAGCTTTCTTT. Translating it yields CASSSGLQRNTEAFF.

This clonotype was found many times. The chain recombines TRBV28 with TRBJ1-1; tentatively, D is TRBD1 (5 bases). Per germline, CDR1 MDHEN and CDR2 SYDVKM. V dropped 8 bases and J dropped 1 base, with 14 bases sitting between them. CDR3 length equals 14 residues. The chain's CDR3 is CASGLGAENTEAFF. CDR3 sequence (DNA): TGTGCCAGCGGCCTTGGGGCAGAGAACACTGAAGCTTTCTTT.

This clonotype was detected ten times or more. This chain links TRBV20-1 with TRBJ2-3; weak D call: TRBD1 (6 bases). V was cut by 0 bases and J by 7 bases, with 8 bases left in between. The CDR3 extends over 12 amino acids. Germline assignment: CDR1 DFQATT and CDR2 SNEGSKA (reference sequence). The CDR3 DNA reads TGCAGTGCTAGAGACACAGGGTATACGCAGTATTTT. As protein: CSARDTGYTQYF.

The chain employs TRBV6-2 or TRBV6-3 and TRBJ2-3; D possibly corresponds to TRBD2 (6 bases). V shed 5 bases and J shed 13 bases, with 13 bases lying between them. In germline, CDR1 is MNHEY, CDR2 SVGEGT. This CDR3 is built from 11 residues. The CDR3 DNA is TGTGCCAGCAGTAACCGCGGGGTTGAGTATTTT. This encodes CASSNRGVEYF.

This clonotype showed up many times. J is TRBJ1-6 and V is TRBV12-3 or TRBV12-4; D gene uncertain. The CDR3 covers 12 residues. Between the trimmed V and J ends, which lost 6 bases and 7 bases, there was a span of 7 bases. The CDR3 protein is CASRTRNSPLHF. CDR3 coding DNA: TGTGCCAGCAGAACGAGGAATTCACCCCTCCACTTT.

This clonotype was seen repeatedly, ten times or more. The chain combines TRBV28 with TRBJ1-6, with 8 bases identical to TRBD1. There are 15 residues in the CDR3. V was pared by 6 bases and J by 5 bases, with 6 bases of the junction left unmatched. The germline gives CDR1 MDHEN, CDR2 SYDVKM. As DNA, the CDR3 is TGTGCCAGCAGCAGACAGGGGCCGAATAATTCACCCCTCCACTTT. This sequence encodes CASSRQGPNNSPLHF. Full variable domain (remainder filled in from reference TRBV28 and TRBJ1-6): DVKVTQSSRYLVKRTGEKVFLECVQDMDHENMFWYRQDPGLGLRLIYFSYDVKMKEKGDIPEGYSVSREKKERFSLILESASTNQTSMYLCASSRQGPNNSPLHFGNGTRLTVT.

In its sample, this clonotype was seen a few times. V is TRBV20-1 and J is TRBJ1-5; D call uncertain. V was clipped by 6 bases and J by 2 bases, with 11 bases between them. This CDR3 is 13 amino acids long. Germline CDR1 DFQATT, CDR2 SNEGSKA (reference sequence). In nucleotides, the CDR3 is TGCAGTGCCAAGGACCGTCGCAATCAGCCCCAGCATTTT. This sequence encodes CSAKDRRNQPQHF.

Many counts were recorded for this clonotype. The V call is TRBV5-1, the J call TRBJ1-5, with 10 bases matching TRBD1. Trimming at V came to 0 bases and at J to 7 bases, leaving 4 bases not matched to a gene. Per germline, CDR1 SGHRS and CDR2 YFSETQ. The CDR3 is 15 amino acids. The CDR3 DNA reads as TGCGCCAGCAGCTTGGTTGGACAGGGGGGACAGCCCCAGCATTTT. Protein: CASSLVGQGGQPQHF.

This clonotype was seen at least ten times. The rearrangement links TRBV11-3 to TRBJ2-1; 8 bases agree with TRBD2. This CDR3 has 13 amino acids. Germline-derived CDR1 and CDR2 are SGHNT and YENEEA. J was trimmed by 7 bases and V by 5 bases; bases with no gene match: 4. CDR3 coding DNA: TGTGCCAGCAGCCGAAGCGGGAGTAATGAGCAGTTCTTC. Protein sequence: CASSRSGSNEQFF.

This chain uses TRBV28 with TRBJ1-5; D is undetermined. The ends were cut back, 4 bases at V and 2 bases at J, with 18 bases in the middle. The length of the CDR3 is 17 residues. Germline assignment: CDR1 MDHEN and CDR2 SYDVKM. DNA for the CDR3: TGTGCCAGCAGTTCGGCTACCGTGCTGGGTGGCAATCAGCCCCAGCATTTT. Its protein is CASSSATVLGGNQPQHF.

At least ten counts were recorded for this clonotype. This chain uses TRBV3-1 with TRBJ2-7; D call uncertain. This CDR3 comprises 14 residues. Germline CDR1 is LGHDT and CDR2 is YNNKEL (reference sequence). V lost 2 bases, J lost 7 bases, and 15 bases lay in between. The CDR3 DNA reads as TGTGCCAGCAGCCAACGAAGTAGCCCCGGAGAGCAGTACTTC. Translated, it gives CASSQRSSPGEQYF.

This clonotype was seen more than once but under ten times. The V call is TRBV20-1, the J call TRBJ2-3; tentatively, D is TRBD1 or TRBD2 (5 bases each). Germline CDR1 and CDR2: DFQATT and SNEGSKA (reference sequence). This CDR3 comprises 15 residues. The V gene lost 3 bases and the J gene lost 2 bases, with 15 bases spanning the gap. CDR3 nucleotide sequence: TGCAGTGCTAGTCAGCGCGAGGGGCCCACAGATACGCAGTATTTT. Translating gives CSASQREGPTDTQYF.